These 23 T cell receptor beta chains originate from one sample sequenced in a study of T cells in Graves' hyperthyroidism and ophthalmopathy. Authors of the study amplified TCR beta CDR3 regions from RNA transcripts. When the TCR CDR3 underwent first-round RT-PCR, the HTBI primer set was used. TCRdb re-called the multiplex PCR reads through MiXCR, storing one row per CDR3 protein. The sample comprises about 300,000 distinct CDR3 sequences, roughly 19% of which are singletons, and just under 40% rests with the top ten. Sequencing input: blood. Receptors originate from a man aged 45-60 years with Graves' ophthalmopathy.

This clonotype was seen a handful of times. The chain couples TRBV7-9 to TRBJ2-2; D is unclear. Trimming shortened V by 6 bases and J by 4 bases, and 9 bases separated the two germline ends. The CDR3 loop spans 13 amino acids. CDR1 is SEHNR, CDR2 FQNEAQ, per germline (reference sequence). CDR3 nucleotides: TGTGCCAGCAGTAGGGCCCTCACCGGGGAGCTGTTTTTT. Amino acid sequence: CASSRALTGELFF.

This clonotype was observed a handful of times. The chain uses TRBV7-6 and TRBJ2-1; perhaps D is TRBD1 or TRBD2 (5 bases each). V was cut by 1 base and J by 3 bases, with 10 bases left in between. CDR1 and CDR2 (germline): SGHVS, FNYEAQ. The CDR3 totals 15 residues. The CDR3 loop reads CASSLGGTLYNEQFF. In DNA form, the CDR3 reads TGTGCCAGCAGCTTAGGGGGGACCCTCTACAATGAGCAGTTCTTC.

This clonotype was observed many times. The CDR3 loop reads CATSAQGYEQYF. CDR3 nucleotide sequence: TGTGCCACCAGTGCTCAGGGCTACGAGCAGTACTTC. V usage is TRBV24-1 and J usage is TRBJ2-7; the D gene is possibly TRBD1 (5 bases). Deletions cut 5 bases from V and 3 bases from J, with 7 bases between. This CDR3 has 12 amino acids. Germline lookup yields CDR1 KGHDR and CDR2 SFDVKD.

This clonotype was observed at least ten times. The chain combines TRBV3-1 with TRBJ2-1; TRBD2 matches at 10 bases. This CDR3 has 17 amino acids. Germline V gene sequence: CDR1 LGHDT, CDR2 YNNKEL (reference sequence). V trimming: 3 bases; J trimming: 6 bases; junction bases outside the gene matches: 11. The CDR3 spells CASSHNPGTSEINEQFF. Written as DNA, the CDR3 is TGTGCCAGCAGCCACAACCCCGGGACTAGCGAGATCAATGAGCAGTTCTTC.

This clonotype was found once. A single base separates this from a much larger clone, so it may be a read error. The V gene is TRBV5-6, the J gene TRBJ2-1, with 8 bases aligning to TRBD2. This CDR3 comprises 15 residues. Germline V lookup: CDR1 SGHDT, CDR2 YYEEEE. The CDR3 here is CASSTERESYNEQSF. CDR3 DNA sequence: TGTGCCAGCAGCACAGAGCGGGAGTCCTACAATGAGCAGTCCTTC. Complete variable domain (other parts from reference TRBV5-6 and TRBJ2-1): DAGVTQSPTHLIKTRGQQVTLRCSPKSGHDTVSWYQQALGQGPQFIFQYYEEEERQRGNFPDRFSGHQFPNYSSELNVNALLLGDSALYLCASSTERESYNEQSFGPGTRLTVL.

This clonotype was counted a few times. This sequence joins TRBV28 and TRBJ2-1; perhaps TRBD2 as D (7 bases). The germline V gene has CDR1 MDHEN and CDR2 SYDVKM. Trimming left V 8 bases short and J 7 bases short, with 18 bases between. This CDR3 spans 14 amino acids. The chain's CDR3 is CASGGGGAGNEQFF. As DNA, the CDR3 is TGTGCCAGCGGGGGAGGGGGGGCAGGGAATGAGCAGTTCTTC.

The J gene is TRBJ1-1, the V gene TRBV6-2 or TRBV6-3, with a tentative D call TRBD1 (6 bases). The CDR3 runs 14 residues. Trimming cost V 4 bases and J 8 bases, with 17 bases left between them. Germline values: CDR1 MNHEY, CDR2 SVGEGT. The CDR3 is CASSSTQGRKEAFF. The CDR3 DNA follows: TGTGCCAGCAGTTCAACACAGGGCCGGAAGGAAGCTTTCTTT.

This clonotype was counted many times. CDR3: CSGSRQGIGDEQFF. The CDR3 DNA is TGCAGCGGTTCCAGGCAGGGCATCGGCGATGAGCAGTTCTTC. The rearrangement uses TRBV29-1 and TRBJ2-1, with D perhaps matching TRBD1 (5 bases). V dropped 7 bases and J dropped 8 bases, with 21 bases sitting between them. Germline CDR1 and CDR2: SQVTM and ANQGSEA. This CDR3 region has 14 residues.

This rearrangement joins TRBV11-2 to TRBJ1-3; the D is unclear. Trimming took 5 bases from V and 8 from J, leaving 13 bases between them. The CDR3 is made up of 13 amino acids. Germline values: CDR1 SGHAT, CDR2 FQNNGV. The CDR3 spells CASSPMDGDTIYF. CDR3 DNA sequence: TGTGCCAGCAGCCCAATGGATGGGGACACCATATATTTT. The full variable domain, rest sourced from reference TRBV11-2 and TRBJ1-3, is EAGVAQSPRYKIIEKRQSVAFWCNPISGHATLYWYQQILGQGPKLLIQFQNNGVVDDSQLPKDRFSAERLKGVDSTLKIQPAKLEDSAVYLCASSPMDGDTIYFGEGSWLTVV.

This clonotype appeared many times. The J gene is TRBJ2-3, the V gene TRBV2, with 8 bases that match TRBD2. CDR1 and CDR2 (germline): SNHLY, FYNNEI. Trimming removed 8 bases from V and 3 bases from J; junction bases left unmatched: 13. The CDR3 is 16 amino acids. The chain's CDR3 is CASSSSGIVSTDTQYF. The DNA of the CDR3 is TGTGCCAGCTCCAGTAGCGGGATTGTCTCTACAGATACGCAGTATTTT.

This clonotype was seen at least ten times. The chain employs TRBV20-1 and TRBJ1-2; no clear D. The CDR3 has 13 residues. The germline V gene encodes CDR1 DFQATT and CDR2 SNEGSKA (reference sequence). Trimming cost V 3 bases and J 6 bases, with 14 bases left between them. The CDR3 loop reads CSARAPYRNGYTF. CDR3 sequence (DNA): TGCAGTGCTAGGGCCCCATATAGGAATGGCTACACCTTC.

This clonotype was counted many times. The chain recombines TRBV10-3 with TRBJ2-5; weak D call: TRBD2 (6 bases). V lost 3 bases and J 5 bases, leaving 10 bases between the germline ends. The germline CDR1 and CDR2 sequences are ENHRY and SYGVKD. CDR3 length: 13 amino acids. As DNA, the CDR3 is TGTGCCATCAGTGACGGGAGAGGCGAGACCCAGTACTTC. It yields the protein CAISDGRGETQYF.

V and J are TRBV15 and TRBJ1-1, with D unclear. The CDR3 runs 14 residues. V was pared by 5 bases and J by 4 bases, with 14 bases between. Germline V CDR1 and CDR2: LNHNV, YYDKDF (reference sequence). Here the CDR3 DNA reads TGTGCCACCAGCGTGGGATCCTTGAGCACTGAAGCTTTCTTT. Its translation is CATSVGSLSTEAFF.

The chain is built from TRBV5-1 and TRBJ1-6; perhaps TRBD1 as D (5 bases). CDR3 size: 17 residues. Trimming cost V 1 base and J 0 bases, with 11 bases left between them. Germline V gene data show CDR1 as SGHRS and CDR2 as YFSETQ. In nucleotides, the CDR3 is TGCGCCAGCAGCTTGAGGGACGGGAGCTCCTATAATTCACCCCTCCACTTT. Protein: CASSLRDGSSYNSPLHF.

The V and J genes are TRBV24-1 and TRBJ1-1; TRBD1 might be the D (6 bases). In germline, CDR1 is KGHDR, CDR2 SFDVKD. The CDR3 runs 14 residues. V was trimmed by 4 bases and J by 8 bases, leaving 16 bases between them. CDR3: CATSESRGQGEAFF. The CDR3 DNA reads TGTGCCACCAGTGAGTCTCGGGGTCAGGGGGAAGCTTTCTTT.

The genes are TRBV20-1 and TRBJ2-1, with 13 bases identical to TRBD2. The CDR3 length is 14 residues. Germline CDR1 is DFQATT and CDR2 is SNEGSKA (reference sequence). V shed 6 bases, J shed 5 bases, and the junction held 4 bases outside the gene matches. The CDR3 spells CSAKLAGGNNEQFF. The CDR3 nucleotides are TGCAGTGCCAAACTAGCGGGAGGGAACAATGAGCAGTTCTTC.

This clonotype has more than one count but fewer than ten. V is TRBV10-3 and J is TRBJ2-7; 10 positions agree with TRBD2. The CDR3 spans 14 residues. Trimming took 8 bases from V and 2 from J; bases not matched to a gene: 6. The germline CDR1 and CDR2 sequences are ENHRY and SYGVKD. The CDR3 coding sequence is TGTGCCATCGCCCCTAGCGGGAGTCCCTACGAGCAGTACTTC. The encoded protein is CAIAPSGSPYEQYF.

CDR3 sequence reads: CASSPRDLFSSEQYF. In nucleotides, the CDR3 is TGTGCCAGCAGCCCCCGGGACCTTTTTAGCTCCGAGCAGTACTTC. The chain links TRBV9 to TRBJ2-7; D tentatively fits TRBD1 or TRBD2 (5 bases each). The CDR3 is 15 residues long. Trimming took off 4 bases at V and 6 bases at J, with 20 bases between the two ends. CDR1 is SGDLS, CDR2 YYNGEE, per germline.

This clonotype was seen ten or more times. The CDR3 coding sequence is TGTGCCAGCCTCCGAGTTGTAGGGACTGAGCAGTTCTTC. Its protein is CASLRVVGTEQFF. V gene TRBV12-3 or TRBV12-4 combines with J gene TRBJ2-1; D is possibly TRBD1 or TRBD2 (5 bases each). Trimming stripped 8 bases from V and 9 bases from J, with 17 bases between. The CDR3 consists of 13 residues.

The chain joins TRBV5-1 to TRBJ1-1; 9 nucleotides line up with TRBD1. This CDR3 has 14 amino acids. The germline gives CDR1 SGHRS, CDR2 YFSETQ. Unmatched junction bases numbered 6, after V lost 3 bases and J lost 6 bases. CDR3 sequence: CASSSSRQGAEAFF. The CDR3 coding sequence is TGCGCCAGCAGCTCGAGCCGACAGGGGGCTGAAGCTTTCTTT.

This clonotype was picked up a small number of times. V and J are TRBV6-1 and TRBJ2-7; 8 nucleotides line up with TRBD1. V shed 7 bases, J shed 3 bases, and the junction held 11 bases outside the gene matches. CDR3 size: 15 residues. The germline V gene encodes CDR1 MNHNS and CDR2 SASEGT. CDR3 DNA: TGTGCCAGCACCCCCGGCGTTGACAGGGGCTACGAGCAGTACTTC. Translated: CASTPGVDRGYEQYF.

V gene TRBV7-9 combines with J gene TRBJ2-1, with 9 bases fitting TRBD2. J lost 8 bases, V lost 1 base, and 12 bases had no gene match. The CDR3 contains 17 residues. The germline CDR1 and CDR2 sequences are SEHNR and FQNEAQ (reference sequence). The CDR3 DNA reads as TGTGCCAGCAGCTTAGAGACTAGCGGTTGGGTATTGGATGAGCAGTTCTTC. The encoded protein is CASSLETSGWVLDEQFF.

This clonotype was seen a handful of times. J is TRBJ1-6 and V is TRBV11-3; perhaps TRBD1 as D (6 bases). V was cut by 2 bases and J by 6 bases, with 8 bases left in between. Germline V gives CDR1 SGHNT, CDR2 YENEEA. CDR3 length equals 14 residues. CDR3 DNA sequence: TGTGCCAGCAGCTTAAGGGGGACTAATTCACCCCTCCACTTT. Amino acid sequence: CASSLRGTNSPLHF.